A single T cell receptor (beta chain) is shown here with its context. This sample was taken from a study of shared T cell receptors in the human thymus. The assay was immunoSEQ multiplex PCR, and TCRdb's table has in-frame clones only and misses some. This sample has over 450,000 clones, with about 84% found just once. The ends were cut back, 4 bases at V and 12 bases at J, with 32 bases in the middle. CDR3 length: 18 amino acids. These records were also assigned to another study, of human thymus T cells. As that report states: Surgeons resected thymus tissue during corrective heart surgery. The authors found apparently biased V and J gene usage in thymic and blood repertoires. Related research found strongly overlapping thymic repertoires in unrelated individuals.

This chain uses TRBV5-7 with TRBJ2-1; D is undetermined. TRBV5-7 is an open reading frame, and its role is uncertain. The TCR was taken from a boy in the first two years of life with a congenital heart defect. The sequenced sample was thymocytes. The CDR3 DNA reads TGTGCCAGCAGCGCGCGTACGACTCCGTTCCGTACACCCGGAAGGCAGTTCTTC. It is translated as CASSARTTPFRTPGRQFF.